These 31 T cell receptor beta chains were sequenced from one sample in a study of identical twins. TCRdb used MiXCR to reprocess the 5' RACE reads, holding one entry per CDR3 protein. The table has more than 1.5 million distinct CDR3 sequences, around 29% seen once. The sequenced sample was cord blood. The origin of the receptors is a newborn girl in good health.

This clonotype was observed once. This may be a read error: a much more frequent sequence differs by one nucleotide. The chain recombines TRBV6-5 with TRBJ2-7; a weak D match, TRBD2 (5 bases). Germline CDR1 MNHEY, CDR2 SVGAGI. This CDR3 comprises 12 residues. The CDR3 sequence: CTSWTSTDEQYF. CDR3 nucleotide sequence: TGTACCAGTTGGACTTCCACGGACGAGCAGTACTTC.

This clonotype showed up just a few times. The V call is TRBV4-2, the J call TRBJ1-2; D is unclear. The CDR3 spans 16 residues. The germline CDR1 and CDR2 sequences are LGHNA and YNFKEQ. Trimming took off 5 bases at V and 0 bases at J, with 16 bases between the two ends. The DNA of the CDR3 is TGTGCCAGCAGCATGGGAGACGGGGTAGCTAACTATGGCTACACCTTC. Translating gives CASSMGDGVANYGYTF.

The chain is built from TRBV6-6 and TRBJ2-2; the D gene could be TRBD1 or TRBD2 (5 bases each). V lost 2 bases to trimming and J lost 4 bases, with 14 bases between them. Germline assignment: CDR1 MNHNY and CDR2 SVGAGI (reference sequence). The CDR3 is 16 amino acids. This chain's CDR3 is CASSYLGESPTGELFF. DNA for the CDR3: TGTGCCAGCAGTTACCTGGGGGAGAGTCCCACCGGGGAGCTGTTTTTT.

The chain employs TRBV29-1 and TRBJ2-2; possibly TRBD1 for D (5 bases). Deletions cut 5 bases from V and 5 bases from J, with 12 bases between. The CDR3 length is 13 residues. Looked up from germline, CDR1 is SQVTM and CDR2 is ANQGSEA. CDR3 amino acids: CSVRSQGTGELFF. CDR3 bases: TGCAGCGTTCGATCCCAGGGAACCGGGGAGCTGTTTTTT.

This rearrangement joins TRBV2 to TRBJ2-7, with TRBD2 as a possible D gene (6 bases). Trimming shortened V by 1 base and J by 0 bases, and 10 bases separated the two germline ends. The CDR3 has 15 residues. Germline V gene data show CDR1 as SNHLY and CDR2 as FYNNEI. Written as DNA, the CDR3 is TGTGCCAGCAGTGAAGGACTAGGCAGCTCCTACGAGCAGTACTTC. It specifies CASSEGLGSSYEQYF.

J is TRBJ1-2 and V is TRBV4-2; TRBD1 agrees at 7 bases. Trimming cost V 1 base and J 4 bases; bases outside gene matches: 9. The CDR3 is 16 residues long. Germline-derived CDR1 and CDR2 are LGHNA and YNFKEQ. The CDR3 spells CASSQGTGPPFYGYTF. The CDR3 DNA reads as TGTGCCAGCAGCCAAGGGACAGGCCCCCCATTCTATGGCTACACCTTC.

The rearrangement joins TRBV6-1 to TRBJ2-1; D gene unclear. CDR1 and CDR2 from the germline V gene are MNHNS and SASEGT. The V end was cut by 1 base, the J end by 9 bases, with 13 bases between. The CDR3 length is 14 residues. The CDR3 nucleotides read TGTGCCAGCAGTGAAGTCGGTAGGACCACTGAGCAGTTCTTC. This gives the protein CASSEVGRTTEQFF.

CDR3 amino acids: CASSVGYRDRGNEQFF. CDR3 nucleotide sequence: TGTGCCAGCAGCGTAGGATACCGGGACAGGGGCAATGAGCAGTTCTTC. V gene TRBV9 combines with J gene TRBJ2-1, with TRBD1 matching 10 bases. Per germline, CDR1 SGDLS and CDR2 YYNGEE. This CDR3 has 16 amino acids. The V gene end was trimmed by 0 bases and the J gene end by 6 bases; junction bases not matched to a gene: 6.

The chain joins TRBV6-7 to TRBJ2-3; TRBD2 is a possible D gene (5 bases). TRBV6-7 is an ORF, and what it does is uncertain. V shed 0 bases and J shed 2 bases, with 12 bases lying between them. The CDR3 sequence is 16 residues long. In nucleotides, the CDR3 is TGTGCCAGCAGTTACTCGGACTTTCCCTACACAGATACGCAGTATTTT. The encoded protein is CASSYSDFPYTDTQYF.

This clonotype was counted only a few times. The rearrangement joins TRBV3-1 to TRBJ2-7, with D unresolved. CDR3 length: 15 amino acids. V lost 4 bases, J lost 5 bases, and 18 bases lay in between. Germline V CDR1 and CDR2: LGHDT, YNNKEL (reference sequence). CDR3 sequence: CASSPSNFGLDEQYF. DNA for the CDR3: TGTGCCAGCAGCCCCTCCAACTTCGGTTTAGACGAGCAGTACTTC.

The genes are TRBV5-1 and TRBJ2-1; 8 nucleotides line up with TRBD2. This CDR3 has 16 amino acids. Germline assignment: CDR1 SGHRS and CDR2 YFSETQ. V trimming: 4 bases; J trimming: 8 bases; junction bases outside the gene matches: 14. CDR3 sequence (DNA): TGCGCCAGCAGCGTGGGGGCCAGCGGGAGTATCGATGAGCAGTTCTTC. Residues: CASSVGASGSIDEQFF.

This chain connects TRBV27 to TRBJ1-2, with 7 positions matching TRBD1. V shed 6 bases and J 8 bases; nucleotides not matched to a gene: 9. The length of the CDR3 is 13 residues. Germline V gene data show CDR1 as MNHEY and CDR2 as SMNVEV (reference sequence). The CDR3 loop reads CASSSMTGRGYTF. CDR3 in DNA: TGTGCCAGCAGCTCAATGACAGGGAGGGGCTACACCTTC.

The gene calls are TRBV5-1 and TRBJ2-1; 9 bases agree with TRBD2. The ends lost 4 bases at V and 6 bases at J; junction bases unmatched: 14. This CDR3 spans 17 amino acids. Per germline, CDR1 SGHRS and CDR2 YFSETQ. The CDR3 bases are TGCGCCAGCAGCCGGACACAAGCGGGAGGATTAGGCAATGAGCAGTTCTTC. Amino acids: CASSRTQAGGLGNEQFF.

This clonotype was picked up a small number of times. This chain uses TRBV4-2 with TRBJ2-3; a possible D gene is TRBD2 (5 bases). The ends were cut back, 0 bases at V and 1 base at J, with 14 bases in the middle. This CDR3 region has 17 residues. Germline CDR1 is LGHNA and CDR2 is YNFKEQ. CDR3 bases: TGTGCCAGCAGCCAAGACCTTAAGCGGAGCGGCACAGATACGCAGTATTTT. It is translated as CASSQDLKRSGTDTQYF.

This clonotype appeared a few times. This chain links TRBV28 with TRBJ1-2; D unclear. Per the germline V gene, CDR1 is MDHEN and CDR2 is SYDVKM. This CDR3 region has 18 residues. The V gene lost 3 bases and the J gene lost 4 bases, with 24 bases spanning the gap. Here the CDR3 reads CASSFLGSLGSWGYGYTF. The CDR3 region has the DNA TGTGCCAGCAGTTTCTTAGGGTCGCTGGGATCCTGGGGCTATGGCTACACCTTC.

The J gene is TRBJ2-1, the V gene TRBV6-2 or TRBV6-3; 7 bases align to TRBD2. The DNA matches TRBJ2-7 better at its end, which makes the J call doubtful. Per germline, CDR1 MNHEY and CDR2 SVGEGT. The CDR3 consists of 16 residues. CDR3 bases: TGTGCCAGCAGTTATTCGGGGGGAAGCTCCTACAATGAGCAGTACTTC. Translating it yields CASSYSGGSSYNEQYF.

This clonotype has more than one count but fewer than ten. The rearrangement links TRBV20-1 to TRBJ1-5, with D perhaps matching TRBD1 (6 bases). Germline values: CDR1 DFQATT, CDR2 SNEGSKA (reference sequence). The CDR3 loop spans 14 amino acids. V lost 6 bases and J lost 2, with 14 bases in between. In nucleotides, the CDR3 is TGCAGTGCGATCCGGGACATCCGCAATCAGCCCCAGCATTTT. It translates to CSAIRDIRNQPQHF.

The CDR3 nucleotides read TGTGCCAGCAGCTTAACACAGCGTAAGAGGAGGAATGAGCAGTTCTTC. The encoded protein is CASSLTQRKRRNEQFF. The chain joins TRBV11-1 to TRBJ2-1; a weak D match, TRBD2 (5 bases). This CDR3 has 16 residues. Deletions cut 2 bases from V and 7 bases from J, with 18 bases between. Looked up from germline, CDR1 is SGHAT and CDR2 is FQDESV (reference sequence).

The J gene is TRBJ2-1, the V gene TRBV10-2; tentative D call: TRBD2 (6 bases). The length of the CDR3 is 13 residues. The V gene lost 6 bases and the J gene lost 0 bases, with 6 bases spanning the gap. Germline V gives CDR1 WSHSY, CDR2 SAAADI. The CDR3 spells CASRGLSYNEQFF. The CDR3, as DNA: TGCGCCAGCAGGGGACTCTCCTACAATGAGCAGTTCTTC.

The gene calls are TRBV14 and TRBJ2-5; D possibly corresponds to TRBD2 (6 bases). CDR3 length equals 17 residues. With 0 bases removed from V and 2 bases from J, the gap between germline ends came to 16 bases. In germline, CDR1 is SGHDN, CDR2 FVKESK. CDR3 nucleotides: TGTGCCAGCAGCCAAGATGTACCGGGGAGGAAGCAAGAGACCCAGTACTTC. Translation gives CASSQDVPGRKQETQYF.

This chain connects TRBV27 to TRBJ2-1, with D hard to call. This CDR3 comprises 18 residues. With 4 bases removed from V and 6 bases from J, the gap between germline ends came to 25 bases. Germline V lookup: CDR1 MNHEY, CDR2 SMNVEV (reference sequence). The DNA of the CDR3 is TGTGCCAGCAGTTCAATTCCCTTTAGCAGATTAACGCGCAATGAGCAGTTCTTC. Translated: CASSSIPFSRLTRNEQFF.

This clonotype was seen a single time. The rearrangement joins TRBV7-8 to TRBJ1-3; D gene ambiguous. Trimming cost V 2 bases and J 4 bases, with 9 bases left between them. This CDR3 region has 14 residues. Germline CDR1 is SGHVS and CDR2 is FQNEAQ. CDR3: CASSLYLVGNTIYF. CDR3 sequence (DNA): TGTGCCAGCAGCTTATACCTGGTCGGAAACACCATATATTTT.

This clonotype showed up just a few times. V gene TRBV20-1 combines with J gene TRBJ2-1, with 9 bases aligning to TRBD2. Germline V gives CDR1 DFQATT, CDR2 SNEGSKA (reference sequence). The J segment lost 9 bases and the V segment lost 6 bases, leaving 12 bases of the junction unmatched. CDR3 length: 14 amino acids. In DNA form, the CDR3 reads TGCAGTGCACAATCCGGGACTAGCTTTAGTGAGCAGTTCTTC. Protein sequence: CSAQSGTSFSEQFF.

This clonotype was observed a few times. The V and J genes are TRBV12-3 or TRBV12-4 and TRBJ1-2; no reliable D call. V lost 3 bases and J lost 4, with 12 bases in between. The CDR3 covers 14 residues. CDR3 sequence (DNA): TGTGCCAGCAGTTTTTCTAGAGCGGGCTATGGCTACACCTTC. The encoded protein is CASSFSRAGYGYTF.

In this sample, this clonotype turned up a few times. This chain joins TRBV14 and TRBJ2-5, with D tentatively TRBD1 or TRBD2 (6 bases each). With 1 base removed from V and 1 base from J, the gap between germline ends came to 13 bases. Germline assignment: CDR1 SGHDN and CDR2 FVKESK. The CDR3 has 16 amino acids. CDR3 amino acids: CASSQVEGGLQETQYF. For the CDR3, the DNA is TGTGCCAGCAGCCAAGTAGAGGGGGGACTCCAAGAGACCCAGTACTTC.

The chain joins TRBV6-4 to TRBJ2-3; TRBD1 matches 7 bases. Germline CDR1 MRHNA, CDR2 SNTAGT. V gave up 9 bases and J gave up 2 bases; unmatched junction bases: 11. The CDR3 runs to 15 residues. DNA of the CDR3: TGTGCCAGGTTGGAAATTACAGGGGTCACAGATACGCAGTATTTT. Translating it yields CARLEITGVTDTQYF.

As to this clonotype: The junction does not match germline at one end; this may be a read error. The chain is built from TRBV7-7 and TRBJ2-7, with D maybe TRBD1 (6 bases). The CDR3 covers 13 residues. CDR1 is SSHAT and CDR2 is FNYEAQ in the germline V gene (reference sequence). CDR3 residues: CASSSGTSREQYF. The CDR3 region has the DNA TGTGCTAGCAGCTCCGGGACATCGAGGGAGCAGTACTTC.

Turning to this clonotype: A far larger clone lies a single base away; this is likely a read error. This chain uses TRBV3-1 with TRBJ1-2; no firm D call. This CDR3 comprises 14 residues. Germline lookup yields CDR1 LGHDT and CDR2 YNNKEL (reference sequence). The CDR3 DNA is TGTGCCAGCAGCCCCCGGACGGCTAACTATGGCTGCACCTTC. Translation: CASSPRTANYGCTF.

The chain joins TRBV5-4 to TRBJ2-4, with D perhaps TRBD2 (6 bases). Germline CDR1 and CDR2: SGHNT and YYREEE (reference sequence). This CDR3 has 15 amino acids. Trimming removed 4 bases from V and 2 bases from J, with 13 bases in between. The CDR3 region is CASSTGVKTKNIQYF. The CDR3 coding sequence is TGTGCCAGCAGCACGGGGGTGAAGACCAAAAACATTCAGTACTTC.

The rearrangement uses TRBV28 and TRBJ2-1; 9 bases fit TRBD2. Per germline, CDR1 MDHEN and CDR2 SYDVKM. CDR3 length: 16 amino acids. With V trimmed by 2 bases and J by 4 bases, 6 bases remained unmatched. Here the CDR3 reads CASSLASGKSYNEQFF. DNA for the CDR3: TGTGCCAGCAGTTTAGCTAGCGGGAAATCATACAATGAGCAGTTCTTC. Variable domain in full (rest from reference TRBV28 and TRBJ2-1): DVKVTQSSRYLVKRTGEKVFLECVQDMDHENMFWYRQDPGLGLRLIYFSYDVKMKEKGDIPEGYSVSREKKERFSLILESASTNQTSMYLCASSLASGKSYNEQFFGPGTRLTVL.

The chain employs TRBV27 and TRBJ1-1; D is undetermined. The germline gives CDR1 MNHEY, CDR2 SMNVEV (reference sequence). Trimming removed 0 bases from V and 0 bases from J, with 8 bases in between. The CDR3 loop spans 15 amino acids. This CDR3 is CASSLSGILNTEAFF. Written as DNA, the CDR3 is TGTGCCAGCAGTTTATCGGGGATTCTGAACACTGAAGCTTTCTTT.